This TCR beta chain appears in the sequencing data of a study of blood T cell repertoires in COVID-19. Patients in Seattle were enrolled during active infection, then followed longitudinally. The protocol was immunoSEQ multiplex PCR, while the TCRdb copy is restricted to in-frame clones and leaves out a portion. The table records some 220,000 clones, 75% to 85% of them present only once. This CDR3 spans 17 amino acids. Trimming cost V 7 bases and J 0 bases, with 19 bases left between them. Germline V lookup: CDR1 MNHEY, CDR2 SMNVEV (reference sequence). Sequenced input: peripheral blood. The sequence was obtained from a woman in her 30s with COVID-19, enrolled during active disease. The J gene is TRBJ1-3, the V gene TRBV27; no clear D gene. The CDR3 region is CASTIGVTPFSGNTIYF. The CDR3 DNA sequence: TGTGCCAGCACAATCGGCGTGACACCCTTCTCTGGAAACACCATATATTTT.